This T cell receptor beta chain was documented in a study of CD8 T cells in ankylosing spondylitis. This CDR3 is built from 13 residues. The junction had 7 bases not matched to a gene; V was cut back by 11 bases and J by 5 bases. Germline CDR1 is ENHRY and CDR2 is SYGVKD. In making TCR beta libraries, quantitative 5'-RACE with molecular barcodes was used. TCRdb re-derived calls from the 5' RACE reads in MiXCR, one entry per CDR3 protein. This table holds about 540,000 distinct CDR3 sequences, roughly an eighth found once. This clonotype was seen more than once but under ten times. No antigen is known for it. Whole-study results and caveats: A motif in TCR beta, a set of about 8 highly homologous variants, appeared characteristic of ankylosing spondylitis blood. In reactive arthritis synovial fluid and blood, some motif variants had been reported before. Relatively rare in peripheral blood, disease-linked clones were also CD8+. Reportedly, matched ankylosing spondylitis synovial fluid was significantly enriched for disease-linked clones.

The sequenced sample consisted of blood, either unsorted or a sorted T cell fraction (not recorded which). This chain joins TRBV10-3 and TRBJ2-1; 9 nucleotides match TRBD1. The source is a male donor with ankylosing spondylitis. DNA of the CDR3: TGTGCCTCGGGACAGGGTCCGGACAATGAGCAGTTCTTC. Its translation is CASGQGPDNEQFF.